A selection of T cell receptor beta chains follows, all from one sample in a study of cytomegalovirus exposure and HLA in healthy donors. Sequencing was performed with immunoSEQ multiplex PCR; in TCRdb, only in-frame clones are kept and a portion is missing. The sample holds fewer than 200,000 clones, 75% to 90% seen once. Sample: PBMCs. The receptor set was obtained from a man in his forties or fifties in good health and CMV-seronegative. Each CDR3 is given with its conserved first and last residue. The order of the fields is J gene, clone size, D gene, V gene, CDR3 DNA, CDR3 protein. A D gene is named only where the DNA matches it firmly. Clone size, where shown, is once, few, many, or a class for clones that have expanded.

TRBJ2-1,few,TRBD2,TRBV7-8,TGTGCCAGCAGCTTACGGCCGGGAGGGCAAGGATACAATGAGCAGTTCTTC,CASSLRPGGQGYNEQFF
TRBJ2-5,once,.,TRBV7-8,TGTGCCAGCAGCTTACAAATACGACACGAAGGGGGAGAGACCCAATACTTC,CASSLQIRHEGGETQYF
TRBJ2-1,.,TRBD2,TRBV9,TGTGCCAGCAGCACCCCGGGGGGATGGAATGAGCAGTTCTTC,CASSTPGGWNEQFF
TRBJ2-5,.,TRBD2,TRBV12-5,TGTGCTAGTGGTCCCGGACTAGCGGCAAAGGCCCAGTACTTC,CASGPGLAAKAQYF
TRBJ2-7,.,TRBD2,TRBV5-1,TGCGCCAGCAGCTTGGATACTAGCGGGACCTACGAGCAGTACTTC,CASSLDTSGTYEQYF
TRBJ1-3,.,TRBD1,TRBV6-5,TGTGCCAGCAGTAAACACAGGGGGCGAGGAAACACCATATATTTT,CASSKHRGRGNTIYF
TRBJ2-3,once,TRBD1,TRBV19,TGTGCCAGTAGTATAGGAGGGACAGGAAGCACAGATACGCAGTATTTT,CASSIGGTGSTDTQYF
TRBJ2-5,few,.,TRBV28,TGTGCCAGCAGTCCCGCCGGGAGGACCCAGTACTTC,CASSPAGRTQYF
TRBJ2-7,.,TRBD2,TRBV5-1,TGCGCCAGCAGCCCCAGGGGTAGCGGGGGGGCCGGTAATTACGAGCAGTACTTC,CASSPRGSGGAGNYEQYF
TRBJ2-2,.,TRBD2,TRBV7-9,TGTGCCAGCAGCAATCCCGGACTAGCGGGGGTCACCGGGGAGCTGTTTTTT,CASSNPGLAGVTGELFF
TRBJ2-7,.,TRBD2,TRBV28,TGTGCCAGCAGTGCCGGGACTAGCGGGAGCTACGAGCAGTACTTC,CASSAGTSGSYEQYF
TRBJ1-3,.,.,TRBV19,TGTGCCAGTAGTACAGTACGAGGAAACACCATATATTTT,CASSTVRGNTIYF
TRBJ2-1,.,.,TRBV7-9,TGTTCCAGCAGCCCTAGCGAAGCAAGGCAGTTCTTC,CSSSPSEARQFF
TRBJ1-2,.,.,TRBV9,TGTGCCAGCAGCGTAGTAGTGGGGGCGACAGACGGCTACACCTTC,CASSVVVGATDGYTF
TRBJ2-7,few,.,TRBV19,TGTGCCAGTAGTCCGACTAGACAGGGAGGATCTCACGAGCAGTACTTC,CASSPTRQGGSHEQYF
TRBJ2-3,.,TRBD1,TRBV5-5,TGTGCCAGCAGCTTGCCCCAGGGGGTTACAGATACGCAGTATTTT,CASSLPQGVTDTQYF
TRBJ2-1,once,TRBD2,TRBV29-1,TGCAGCGTTGGGACCCGGGGGGGGCGCTCCTACAATGAGCAGTTCTTC,CSVGTRGGRSYNEQFF
TRBJ2-1,few,TRBD2,TRBV7-6,TGTGCCAGCAGCCCCGGGACTACCTCCCTGAATGAGCAGTTCTTC,CASSPGTTSLNEQFF
TRBJ2-5,.,.,TRBV16,TGTGCCAGCAGCCTCACGGAGGGGATAAGGCGAGAGCAGTACTTC,CASSLTEGIRREQYF
TRBJ2-7,.,.,TRBV7-2,TGTGCCAGCAGCTTAGACGGTCTGTCCTACGAGCAGTACTTC,CASSLDGLSYEQYF
TRBJ1-3,.,.,TRBV5-1,TGCGCCAGCAGCTTGCTCAGCACGGGTGCTGGAAACACCATATATTTT,CASSLLSTGAGNTIYF
TRBJ1-2,.,.,TRBV7-2,TGTGCCAGCAGCTCGGGACTTGAGGGCTACACCTTC,CASSSGLEGYTF
TRBJ2-3,.,TRBD2,TRBV5-1,TGCGCCAGCAGCTTGGTCCTAGCGGGGAGGGGAGATACGCAGTATTTT,CASSLVLAGRGDTQYF
TRBJ1-2,once,.,TRBV19,TGTGCCAGCCGGGACACAACTTATGGCTACACCTTC,CASRDTTYGYTF
TRBJ1-6,.,.,TRBV19,TGTGCCAGTATGGGGGGACCTGCGGTAAATTCACCCCTCCACTTT,CASMGGPAVNSPLHF
TRBJ1-2,.,.,TRBV18,TGTGCCAGCTCATCGGACCCCGGGGGGGGCTACACCTTC,CASSSDPGGGYTF
TRBJ1-2,.,.,TRBV5-1,TGCGCCAGCCGAGAGGACTGGGAGGTCTATGGCTACACCTTC,CASREDWEVYGYTF
TRBJ2-1,.,.,TRBV5-1,TGCGCCAGCAGCTTAATGGGTACAATGACTTACAATGAGCAGTTCTTC,CASSLMGTMTYNEQFF
TRBJ1-2,.,.,TRBV5-1,TGCGCCAGCAGCTGGGCAGGGGCTCCTGGCTACACCTTC,CASSWAGAPGYTF
TRBJ1-1,.,TRBD1,TRBV12-5,TGTGCTAGTGGTTTGGGTCAGGGGGCTACTGAAGCTTTCTTT,CASGLGQGATEAFF
TRBJ2-2,.,.,TRBV19,TGTGCCAGTAGTATTCGTATCACCGGGGAGCTGTTTTTT,CASSIRITGELFF
TRBJ2-5,.,TRBD2,TRBV7-2,TGTGCCAGCAGCCCCGGCGGCGGGAGGATAGGGGAGACCCAGTACTTC,CASSPGGGRIGETQYF
TRBJ2-1,.,TRBD2,TRBV30,TGTGCCTGGAGTGCCCCAGGGCGGGAGTTGAATGAGCAGTTCTTC,CAWSAPGRELNEQFF
TRBJ1-4,.,.,TRBV7-9,TGTGCCAGCAGCTTAGGGGCCGGCGGGGGAAATGGGGAAAAACTGTTTTTT,CASSLGAGGGNGEKLFF
TRBJ1-4,.,.,TRBV9,TGTGCCAGCAGCCGATCCCTCACTTTAACCGGGGGGAAAAAGGGAAAACTGTTTTTT,CASSRSLTLTGGKKGKLFF
TRBJ2-3,few,TRBD2,TRBV7-2,TGTGCCAGCAGTCCCGGACTAGCGGGGGGGCCGGAAGATACGCAGTATTTT,CASSPGLAGGPEDTQYF
TRBJ1-5,.,.,TRBV29-1,TGCAGCGTCCGCGGGGGGTTGAATCAGCCCCAGCATTTT,CSVRGGLNQPQHF